This record looks at one T cell receptor beta chain sequence and its context. Its antigen specificity is not known. Within one base of it there is no much larger clone, and no base qualities were kept. CDR1 and CDR2 are read off the germline V gene (reference sequence) as LNHDA and SQIVND. From the cysteine up to the phenylalanine, the CDR3 has a length of 16 residues. The read is trimmed to its CDR3 DNA, 48 bases read in frame from base 1. Trimming leaves V shorter by 3 bases and J shorter by 0 bases, with the junction holding 7 bases beyond the gene matches. The data were taken from a study of control samples from healthy donors and cancer patients (dated by TCRdb to 2018 to 2021). The library was produced with the immunoSEQ multiplex PCR assay. Imported from immuneACCESS, the table was reduced by TCRdb to in-frame sequences with V and J called. These copies leave out some clones; in studies compared against another copy, an unresolved V gene accounts for under half, and the cause of the remainder is not known. The sample profile shows about 120,000 clones; approximately 90% of them were found once. Clones ranked in the top ten supply 7.8% of the sample.

The clonotype comes from a woman aged 18 to 35 in good health. The sample consisted of blood. Recombination joined TRBV19 with TRBJ1-1; 7 bases in the middle match TRBD1. The nucleotides read TGTGCCAGTAGTATGGGACAGACTATCATGAACACTGAAGCTTTCTTT. Translated, it reads CASSMGQTIMNTEAFF.